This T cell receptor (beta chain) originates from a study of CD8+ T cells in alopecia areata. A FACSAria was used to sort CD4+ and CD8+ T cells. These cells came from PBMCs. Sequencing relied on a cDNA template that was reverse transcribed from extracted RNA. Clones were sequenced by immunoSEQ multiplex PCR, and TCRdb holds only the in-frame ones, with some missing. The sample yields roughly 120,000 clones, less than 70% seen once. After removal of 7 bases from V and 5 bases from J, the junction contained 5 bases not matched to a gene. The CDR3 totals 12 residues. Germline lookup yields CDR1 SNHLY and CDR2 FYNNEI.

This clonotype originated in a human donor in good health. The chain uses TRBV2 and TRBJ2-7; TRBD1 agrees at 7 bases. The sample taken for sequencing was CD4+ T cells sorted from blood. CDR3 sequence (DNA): TGTGCCAGCACCCGGGACAGAAACGAGCAGTACTTC. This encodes CASTRDRNEQYF.